This TCR beta chain was recovered during a study of blood T cell repertoires in COVID-19. Background on the study: COVID-19 samples from acute and convalescent phases originated in the United States, Italy and Spain. Nucleic acid was either cDNA or gDNA, and it came from T cells, B-cell-depleted T cells, or PBMCs.

The germline V gene has CDR1 SNHLY and CDR2 FYNNEI. V lost 5 bases, J lost 0 bases, and 1 base stayed unmatched. This CDR3 region has 14 residues. In this sample, this clone turned up a few times. Source study methods: Reference gene primer amplification yielded estimated nucleated cell counts. The repertoire was sequenced with immunoSEQ multiplex PCR; TCRdb's copy has only in-frame clones and lacks some. V and J calls plus clone size are reproduced from that table; the DNA served to infer D and trimming. The sample has about 70,000 clones; about three quarters are singletons. The rearrangement joins TRBV2 to TRBJ2-7, with 10 nucleotides matching TRBD2. Specimen: peripheral blood. The TCR originated in a woman older than 75 with active or convalescent COVID-19. CDR3 sequence reads: CASSRTSGSYEQYF. The CDR3 DNA reads as TGTGCCAGCAGTCGGACTAGCGGCTCCTACGAGCAGTACTTC.